This TCR beta chain came from a study of spatial heterogeneity in lung cancer (dated by TCRdb to about 2019). Regarding the research as a whole: Beta-chain transcripts were consistently detected in greater numbers than alpha-chain transcripts, which likely reflects a higher abundance of beta-chain transcripts. In tumor regions, TCR transcript counts showed a strong correlation with a T cell transcriptional module score derived from matched bulk RNA-seq. In the raw uncorrected reads, each unique combination of TCR and UMI appeared more than ten times on average. In non-small cell lung cancer, the study quantitatively compared TCR alpha and beta repertoires across several tumor regions, matched nontumor lung, and blood. TCR repertoire features were related to nonsynonymous mutation counts determined by whole-exome sequencing of tumor tissue. At surgery, roughly 220 tumor regions, roughly 62 matched nontumor lung samples and 56 PBMC samples were TCR-sequenced for both alpha and beta chains. Results the study describes overall, beyond this receptor: The number of expanded intratumoral alpha and beta TCRs correlated with the tumor nonsynonymous mutation count. Counts of ubiquitous and regional expanded TCRs were found to correlate with counts of ubiquitous and regional nonsynonymous mutations, respectively. Estimated TCR-seq coverage of tumor T cells was only around 7% for alpha chains and about 12% for beta chains. Additional single-cell paired TCR alpha and beta sequencing was considered necessary to confirm, at a functional level, the hypothesis that regional TCRs recognize regional mutations.

The time point label, read with the paper, signifies: sample taken at primary tumor resection. The donors were 72 patients from the lung TRACERx cohort who had early-stage, untreated non-small cell lung cancer. TCR sequencing used whole RNA extracted from tumor and nontumor lung tissue, or from cryopreserved PBMC samples, without cell sorting. Only patients for whom sufficient RNA was available from at least two tumor regions were selected for TCR sequencing. Before being selected, tumor and adjacent nontumor lung specimens were reviewed by a lung pathologist. This clonotype came up a few times. The clone's antigen remains unknown. No base-level quality is on record; no much larger clone is a single base apart. Reading from cysteine to phenylalanine, the CDR3 counts 14 amino acids. Only the CDR3 DNA is retained, 42 bases long and in frame from the first base. Trimming takes 6 bases off V and 1 base off J; junction bases not matched to a gene: 1.

Receptors were amplified or captured by 5' RACE. TCRdb names NextSeq 500 as the instrument used. The TCR library protocol attached a unique molecular identifier to each TCR cDNA molecule to allow correction of PCR and sequencing errors. The published analysis was carried out like this. TCR identification, UMI-based error correction and CDR3 extraction were performed with Decombinator tools. TCRs above a frequency of 2 per 1,000, corresponding to the top 1% of the tumor frequency distribution, were defined as expanded. Expanded tumor TCRs statistically deemed absent (corrected P<0.05) from at least one tumor region were classed as regional, and all other expanded tumor TCRs were classed as ubiquitous. Each repertoire was subsampled 100 times to 5,000 TCRs, after which Renyi diversity was computed with the R vegan package. To build CDR3 similarity networks, amino acid triplet string-kernel similarity was used, and CDR3s were connected when their pairwise similarity was above 0.82. The raw public data were reprocessed by TCRdb itself: fastp quality trimming at Q25, MiXCR clonotype calling, in-frame beta chains only. Duplicate CDR3 protein sequences are folded into a single record with the most common DNA and genes. TCRdb assigned the V and J calls; the authors' analysis was not used. For this sample there are 20,000 to 25,000 distinct CDR3 sequences; roughly 6.7% appear just once. 10% of the sample comes from the top ten.

The receptor's source is a male donor with early-stage non-small cell lung cancer. The sequence is built from TRBV12-3 or TRBV12-4 and TRBJ2-7; 12 bases in the junction line up with TRBD2. The material sequenced was lung tumor tissue, taken at surgery. CDR3 reads: CASRTSGGSYEQYF. The DNA sequence is as follows: TGTGCCAGCAGGACTAGCGGGGGTTCCTACGAGCAGTACTTC.